This T cell receptor beta chain was sequenced during a study of human T cells and chemical hapten exposure. Study information: Subjects had 2% DPC placed on about 2 cm by about 2 cm of upper inner arm skin for sensitization. Study observations and caveats: Once DPC sensitization occurred, TCRs above 1 in 1000 frequency showed no change.

TCRdb fed the RACE reads into MiXCR, producing one record per CDR3 protein. The sample lists 330,000 or so distinct CDR3 sequences; roughly 6.3% were seen once. This clonotype was found many times. Its target is unknown. Specified time point: patch test 2, 6 weeks after DPC sensitization. Stated treatment: therapeutic diphenylcyclopropenone sensitization with weekly scalp DPC. At every patch-test visit, blood was drawn before the patch test was applied. Trimming pared 0 bases from V and 6 bases from J, leaving 9 bases between. In germline, CDR1 is MNHGY, CDR2 SAAAGT. The CDR3 length is 14 residues. This specimen was whole blood, taken in connection with sensitization to the hapten diphenylcyclopropenone (DPC). This receptor was obtained from a woman under 30 with alopecia areata. Some clones in this sample may be carry-over from other donors' samples. The chain recombines TRBV6-8 with TRBJ1-5; D ambiguous. The CDR3 DNA reads as TGTGCCAGCAGTTACTCACGGGTGCCTCAGCCCCAGCATTTT. Protein product: CASSYSRVPQPQHF.